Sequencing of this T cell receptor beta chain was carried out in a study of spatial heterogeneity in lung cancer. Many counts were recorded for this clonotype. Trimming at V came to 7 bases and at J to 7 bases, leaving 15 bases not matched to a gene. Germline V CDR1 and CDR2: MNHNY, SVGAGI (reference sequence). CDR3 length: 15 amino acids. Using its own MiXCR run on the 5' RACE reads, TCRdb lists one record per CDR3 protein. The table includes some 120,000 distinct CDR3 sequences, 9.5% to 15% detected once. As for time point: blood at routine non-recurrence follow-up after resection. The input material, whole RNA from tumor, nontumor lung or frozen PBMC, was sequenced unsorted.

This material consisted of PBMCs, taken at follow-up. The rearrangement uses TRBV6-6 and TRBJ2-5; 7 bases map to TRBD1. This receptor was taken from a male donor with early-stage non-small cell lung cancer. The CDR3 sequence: CASIYDRDGRGTQYF. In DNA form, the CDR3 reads TGTGCCAGCATCTACGACAGGGACGGTCGGGGGACCCAGTACTTC.